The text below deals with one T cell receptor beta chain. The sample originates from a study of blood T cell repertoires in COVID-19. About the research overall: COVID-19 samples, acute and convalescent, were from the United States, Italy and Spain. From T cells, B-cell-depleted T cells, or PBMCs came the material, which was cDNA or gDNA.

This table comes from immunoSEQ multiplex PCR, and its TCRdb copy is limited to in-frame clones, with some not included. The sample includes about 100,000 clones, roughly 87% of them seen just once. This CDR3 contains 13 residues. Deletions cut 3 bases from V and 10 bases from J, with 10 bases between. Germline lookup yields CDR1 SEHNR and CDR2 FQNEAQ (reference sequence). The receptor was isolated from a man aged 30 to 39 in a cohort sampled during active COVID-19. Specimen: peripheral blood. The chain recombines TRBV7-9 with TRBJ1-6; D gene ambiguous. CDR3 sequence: CASSFPSVSPLHF. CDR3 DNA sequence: TGTGCCAGCAGCTTTCCTAGCGTCTCACCCCTCCACTTT.